This T cell receptor (beta chain) comes out of a study of cytomegalovirus exposure and HLA in healthy donors (dated by TCRdb to between 2016 and 2019). At the level of the whole study: In an earlier analysis of roughly 590 of the donors, 276 Gb of sequence data and 90 million to 130 million unique TCR beta sequences from some 170 million T cells were reported. To predict cytomegalovirus infection status, the study brought together high-throughput TCR immunosequencing, statistical association of individual TCRs with disease status, and machine learning. An earlier analysis of some 600 of the donors applied high-throughput TCR beta sequencing to assess whether each TCR beta V gene segment acted as functional or pseudogenic. Using immunosequencing, the study profiled T cell repertoires from about 620 subjects and related those repertoires to cytomegalovirus serostatus. Every repertoire in the discovery cohort had been generated on one and the same sequencing platform. Along with the approximately 620-subject first cohort, a separate validation cohort of over a hundred different subjects was used. Alongside the repertoire data, information on donor age, sex, ethnicity and CMV serostatus was compiled. Of the approximately 400 genotyped donors, approximately 83% fell in the genetic ancestry cluster associated with self-reported Caucasian donors. Because of strong linkage in the cohort, four or five DR-DQ haplotypes were treated as single units for association and clustering. Both class I and class II loci were covered by HLA typing, at four-digit resolution. A later analysis re-analyzed previously published TCR beta repertoires from hundreds of donors and added high-resolution HLA genotyping to study TCR occurrence patterns. In a later genetic analysis, genome-wide SNP genotypes for about three fifths of the 666 donors were used, and that subset was treated as a discovery cohort. An early release covering 550 to 700 HLA-typed donors comprised 300 to 350 gigabases of sequencing data and tens of millions of unique TCR sequences. The study aimed to test whether cataloging public T cell receptors could reveal signatures of past pathogen exposure. Typing coverage differed by locus: A, B, C, DRB1 and DQB1 were typed in about 629-640 donors, DQA1 in approximately 520, DPA1 in approximately 610, and DPB1 in roughly 450. The later analysis used no new phenotypic data to find candidate immune exposures, relying instead on TCR beta sequences and their occurrence across donors. Among under 450 genotyped donors of the cohort, an average of about 240,000 unique TCR beta nucleotide sequences were sequenced per donor, roughly 20% of them non-productive.

On the study overall, not on this receptor specifically: Most CMV-associated TCR beta chains appeared to be HLA-restricted in a later analysis, and the HLA associations seemed to be driven largely by CMV exposure. Broadly in line with IMGT annotations, most TCR beta V segments showed up in productive rearrangements about 87% or about 30% of the time in an earlier analysis of 450 to 600 of the donors. An association between a missense DCLRE1C variant and V-gene and J-gene trimming of TCR beta chains was found in a later genetic analysis and replicated in an independent cohort. A further reported finding was that TCR beta sequences accurately predicted the HLA-A and HLA-B alleles for most subjects in the first cohort. A group of highly shared sequence variants was considered likely to be a technical artifact of the sequencing pipeline. In the study, about 150 TCR beta chains were listed as associated with cytomegalovirus. A few of the identified cytomegalovirus-associated TCR beta chains were confirmed in vitro to be specific for cytomegalovirus antigens. In both the original and validation cohorts, the classifier was reported to diagnose cytomegalovirus status with high specificity and sensitivity. Linkage disequilibrium might explain the correlated functional status among segregating V segments, but an unknown experimental factor could not be excluded. Specific HLA alleles were associated with over 15,000 TCR beta sequences at a false discovery rate of 0.05 in a later analysis. The presence/absence analyses assumed that sequencing depth was roughly uniform across donors, and that assumption may not be true. Because the 87-base-pair reads could not distinguish some IMGT-functional V segments, including TRBV6-2 and TRBV6-3, those segments were excluded. According to a later analysis, parvovirus B19, influenza, CMV and Epstein-Barr virus appeared linked to several top co-occurrence clusters. The authors suggested that the approach could potentially be generalized to other disease states and immunological phenotypes. The cohort was sequenced for TCR beta chains only, and without alpha or paired-chain data the features that could be detected were limited. When HLA alleles, especially DR and DQ, strongly co-occurred, attributing TCR associations to individual alleles was difficult. Most TCR sequences were observed very rarely across donors, whereas some public TCRs were present in many individuals. A later analysis found that HLA-associated TCR beta chains were more clonally expanded and had lower generation probabilities than equally common non-associated chains. Because some donors lacked HLA typing at each locus, the association tests relied only on the typed subset. Immune exposure information for the cohort was limited to CMV serostatus. The earlier analysis of almost 600 of the donors excluded approximately 17 rarely observed V segments, including chromosome 9 orphons, because counts were too low. In a later genetic analysis, fewer N-insertions in productive TCRs were reported among donors in an Asian-associated ancestry cluster than the approximately 710-donor mean. A later analysis found that TCR association rates varied across HLA loci, with DRB1 alleles showing the most associated TCRs and HLA-C alleles the fewest.

For this chain, trimming is 5 bases at the V end and 2 bases at the J end, and the number of junction bases without a gene match is 6. CDR1 LNHDA and CDR2 SQIVND are derived from the germline V gene (reference sequence). The CDR3 measures 15 amino acids from cysteine to phenylalanine. Just CDR3 DNA is preserved here, 45 bases in frame from base 1. The cohort was made up of 666 healthy bone marrow donors. At the time of sampling, all cohort members were nominally healthy, though unrecorded immune exposures were likely present. The donor was CMV seropositive and belonged to the group of 250 to 300 seropositive cohort members. A peripheral blood sample was collected from each donor, and TCR beta sequencing was performed on peripheral blood mononuclear cells. The Qiagen DNeasy Blood Extraction Kit was used to extract genomic DNA from the blood cell samples. With regard to this clone: Its antigen remains undetermined. Base qualities are not recorded, but no much larger clone differs from it by a single base.

Libraries were built with the immunoSEQ multiplex PCR assay. For the multiplex PCR, a mixture combining 60 forward primers for TCR Vbeta segments and 13 reverse primers for TCR Jbeta segments was used. A multiplex PCR assay on genomic DNA amplified the CDR3 region of rearranged TCR beta genes. Amplified TCR beta libraries were sequenced as 87-base-pair reads on the Illumina HiSeq System. In the original analysis: A later analysis counted about 76 million unique TCR beta chains across the 550 to 800 repertoires, and around 9.9 million of these chains were shared by at least two donors. A nearest-neighbor algorithm error-corrected the raw reads and collapsed the reads into unique sequences, merging closely related sequences to remove PCR and sequencing errors. CDR3 sequences were aligned to IMGT reference sequences to assign V, D and J gene segments. For a sequence to be retained, at least a six-nucleotide match to both a V gene segment and a J gene segment was required. Rearrangements were called productive when the CDR3 lacked stop codons and stayed in frame with V and J; all others were non-productive. Following IMGT convention, CDR3 was defined as the stretch from the second conserved V-encoded cysteine up to the conserved J-encoded phenylalanine. Sequences without an unambiguous match to a single V gene segment were excluded from the earlier analysis of about 600 of the donors. In an earlier analysis of several hundred of the donors, a V segment was called functional when productive rearrangements were above 56.7%, and segregating when the standard deviation between donors exceeded 5%. A statistical classification framework was developed to diagnose cytomegalovirus status using the catalog of TCR beta chain sequences. In a later analysis, TCR nucleotide sequences were compared against IMGT/GENE-DB human TR gene sequences so that V and J genes could be assigned. In a later analysis, CDR3 sequences and most-parsimonious VDJ recombination scenarios were assigned using the TCRdist pipeline. A later analysis defined each TCR beta chain by its CDR3 amino acid sequence plus V-gene family, and excluded reads lacking a unique V-gene family. To address suspected cross-contamination and a sequencing artifact, a later analysis removed approximately 600 highly shared, low-generation-probability nucleotide sequences. In a later analysis, a clonal expansion index for each public chain was calculated from normalized within-repertoire ranks of inferred template counts. In a later analysis, generation probabilities were computed using a VDJ recombination model fitted to out-of-frame rearrangements, and the results were checked against IGoR. A later analysis scored TCR-TCR, TCR-HLA and TCR-CMV co-occurrence with hypergeometric tests, applying a repertoire-size bias correction to TCR pairs. To estimate false discovery rates, a later analysis permuted the HLA or CMV assignments 20 times. In a later analysis, co-occurring TCRs were grouped with DBSCAN, and TCRdist sequence similarity was added when clustering was performed within HLA-allele-positive subsets. For co-occurrence clustering, repertoires with fewer than 30,000 or more than 120,000 public chains were excluded, along with about five repertoires with anomalous nucleotide sharing. TCRdb took this table from immuneACCESS and kept in-frame rearrangements with V and J called. Such tables lack part of the clones; where checked against another copy, unresolved V genes explain under half of the gap, and the rest is unexplained. V, J and clone size were drawn from that table, and D and trimming were deduced from the DNA. For this sample the table gives 200,000 to 300,000 clones, of which around 76% were detected only once. The ten largest clonotypes hold 5.4% of the sample.

This receptor was taken from a woman aged 40-49 years in good health and CMV-seropositive. Recombination linked TRBV19 to TRBJ1-3, and 7 junctional nucleotides match TRBD1. The sequencing sample was made of PBMCs. DNA sequence: TGTGCCAGTAGTCCGTCGACAGGGACTGGAAACACCATATATTTT. Its translation reads: CASSPSTGTGNTIYF.